The T cell receptor beta chain under discussion was sequenced for a study of cytomegalovirus exposure and HLA in healthy donors. This CDR3 is built from 16 residues. In germline, CDR1 is SGHRS, CDR2 YFSETQ. The V and J ends lost 0 bases and 2 bases respectively, with 9 bases between them. PCR involved 60 Vbeta and 13 Jbeta primers. Method: immunoSEQ multiplex PCR; TCRdb's copy keeps in-frame clones and lacks some. The table records over 65,000 clones, roughly 75% of them present only once. The sequence was obtained from a man aged 55 to 70 in good health and CMV-seropositive. The sequenced sample was PBMCs. The chain joins TRBV5-1 to TRBJ2-6, with D maybe TRBD2 (5 bases). The CDR3 DNA reads TGCGCCAGCAGCTTGGAAGGGAGCACTGGGGCCAACGTCCTGACTTTC. Translation: CASSLEGSTGANVLTF.